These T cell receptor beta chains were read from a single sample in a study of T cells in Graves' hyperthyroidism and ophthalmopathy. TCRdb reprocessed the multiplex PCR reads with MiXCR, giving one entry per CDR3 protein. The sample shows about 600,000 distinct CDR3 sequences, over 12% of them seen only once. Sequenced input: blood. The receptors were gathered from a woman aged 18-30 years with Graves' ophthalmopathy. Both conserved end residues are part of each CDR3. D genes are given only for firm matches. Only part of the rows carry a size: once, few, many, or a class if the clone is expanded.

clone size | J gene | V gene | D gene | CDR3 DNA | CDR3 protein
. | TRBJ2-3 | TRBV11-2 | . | TGTGCCAGCAGCCCTCGTTCCATTAGCACGAGCACAGATACGCAGTATTTT | CASSPRSISTSTDTQYF
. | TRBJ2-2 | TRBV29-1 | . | TGCAGCGTTGCCACTTCGGAGGGCGGGGAGCTGTTTTTT | CSVATSEGGELFF
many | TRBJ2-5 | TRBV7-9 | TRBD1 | TGTGCCAGCAGCTTCAACCCGGGACAGGGGTCGGAGACCCAGTACTTC | CASSFNPGQGSETQYF
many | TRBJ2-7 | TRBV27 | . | TGTGCCAGCAGTTTATCCGAACGTAAGAACTACGAGCAGTACTTC | CASSLSERKNYEQYF
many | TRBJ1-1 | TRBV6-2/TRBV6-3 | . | TGTGCCAGCGTCCAGGACCGGAAAGGGCAAGCTTTCTTT | CASVQDRKGQAFF
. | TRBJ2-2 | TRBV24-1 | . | TGTGCCACCAGTGATCCTCCTTGGGGGGAGGCGTCCGGGGAGCTGCTTTTT | CATSDPPWGEASGELLF
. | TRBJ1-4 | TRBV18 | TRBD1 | TGTGCCAGCTCACCCAACAGGGGTGATAATGAAAAACTGTTTTTT | CASSPNRGDNEKLFF
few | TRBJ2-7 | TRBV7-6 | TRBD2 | TGTGCCAGCAGCTTAGGACTAGCGGGAGACGGTATTTACGAGCGGTACTTC | CASSLGLAGDGIYERYF
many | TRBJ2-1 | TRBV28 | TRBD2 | TGTGCCAGCACCGGGGGGGCCCTGTACAATGAGCAGTTCTTC | CASTGGALYNEQFF
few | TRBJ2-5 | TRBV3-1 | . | TGTGCCAGCAGCCAAGACGCCGCGCTGGGGAAAGAGACCCAGTACTTC | CASSQDAALGKETQYF
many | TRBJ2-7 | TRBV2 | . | TGTGCCAGCAGTGAGGGTTCCTCCTACGAGCAGTACTTC | CASSEGSSYEQYF
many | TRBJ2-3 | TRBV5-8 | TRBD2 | TGTGCCAGCAGCTTGGCTAGCGGGAGGGCAGATACGCAGTATTTT | CASSLASGRADTQYF
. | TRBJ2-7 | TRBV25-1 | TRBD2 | TGTGCCAGCAGTGCGGGGACTACCTTACGCTACGGGCAGTACTTC | CASSAGTTLRYGQYF
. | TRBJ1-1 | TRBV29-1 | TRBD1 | TGCAGCGTTGAATCTTGGACAGGTGGGACTGAAGCTTTCTTT | CSVESWTGGTEAFF
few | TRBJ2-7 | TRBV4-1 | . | TGCGCCAGCAGCCAACGGGACGGACACTCCTACGAGCAGTACTTC | CASSQRDGHSYEQYF
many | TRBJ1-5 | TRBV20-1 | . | TGCAGTGCTATCGCCCTCGAAGAAGGCAATCAGCCCCAGCATTTT | CSAIALEEGNQPQHF
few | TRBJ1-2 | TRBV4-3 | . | TGCGCCAGCAGCCAAGGAGATGTGGTGCTCTATGGCTACACCTTC | CASSQGDVVLYGYTF
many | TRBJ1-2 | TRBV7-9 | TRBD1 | TGTGCCAGCAGCTTGAGTAGGGGCGGGGGGACAGTCTCGGGCGGCTACACCTTC | CASSLSRGGGTVSGGYTF
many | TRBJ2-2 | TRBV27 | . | TGTGCCAGCAGCCATTTCGGGAGAGGGTCCGGGGAGCTGTTTTTT | CASSHFGRGSGELFF
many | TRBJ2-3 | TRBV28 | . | TGTGCCAGCAGTTTCCAACCCTCAGGGGCCGGCACAGATACGCAGTATTTT | CASSFQPSGAGTDTQYF
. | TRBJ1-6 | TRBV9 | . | TGTGCCAGCAGCGTAGACCCAAGCGAGAATTCACCCCTCCACTTT | CASSVDPSENSPLHF
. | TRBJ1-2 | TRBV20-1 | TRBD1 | TGCAGTGCCGACAGGGGCGATGGCTACACCTTC | CSADRGDGYTF
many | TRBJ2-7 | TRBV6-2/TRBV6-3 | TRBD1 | TGTGCCAGCAGTTATTCAGTCCGAGCCGGAGAGAGCAGGGGGCACGGTGGCTACGAGCAGTACTTC | CASSYSVRAGESRGHGGYEQYF
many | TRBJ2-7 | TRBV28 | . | TGTGCCAGCAGGGACCCCTCCTACGAGCAGTACTTC | CASRDPSYEQYF
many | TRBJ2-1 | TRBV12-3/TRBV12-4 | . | TGTGCCAGCAGTTTAATCCTAGACGCTAACAATGAGCAGTTCTTC | CASSLILDANNEQFF
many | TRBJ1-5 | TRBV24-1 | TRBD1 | TGTGCCACCAGTGACAATACAGGGGGAAATCAGCCCCAGCATTTT | CATSDNTGGNQPQHF
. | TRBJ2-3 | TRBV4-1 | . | TGCGCCAGCAGCCAAGACCGTAGGGGAGCGGGAGATACGCAGTATTTT | CASSQDRRGAGDTQYF
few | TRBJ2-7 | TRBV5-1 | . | TGCGCCAGCTGCTACGACAGGGATCGCCGGGGGGAGCAGTACTTC | CASCYDRDRRGEQYF
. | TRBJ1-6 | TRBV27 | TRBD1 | TGTGCCAGCGGCACAGGGGGCCCCACTGATTCACCCCTCCACTTT | CASGTGGPTDSPLHF
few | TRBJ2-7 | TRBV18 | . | TGTGCCAGCTCACCAGTATCCCGGGTAGATCCCTACGAGCAGTACTTC | CASSPVSRVDPYEQYF
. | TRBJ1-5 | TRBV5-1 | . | TGCGCCAGCGGGGACTCCACAGGGATCAATCAGCCCCAGCATTTT | CASGDSTGINQPQHF
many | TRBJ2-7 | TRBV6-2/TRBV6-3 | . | TGTGCCAGCAGTTACACCCAAATGGGCGAGCAGTACTTC | CASSYTQMGEQYF
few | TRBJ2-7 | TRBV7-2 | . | TGTGCCAGCAGCTTAATGGCAGGGTCTTCCTACGAGCAGTACTTC | CASSLMAGSSYEQYF
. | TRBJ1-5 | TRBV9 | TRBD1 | TGTGCCAGCAGCGATAGGGGACAGGACAATCAGCCCCAGCATTTT | CASSDRGQDNQPQHF
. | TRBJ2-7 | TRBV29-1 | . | TGCAGCGTTGAAGACAGGGGTAGGTCCTACGAGCAGTACTTC | CSVEDRGRSYEQYF
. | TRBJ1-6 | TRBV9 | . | TGTGCCAGCAGCCCCCATCTTAGGGGGTGGGAATCACCCCTCCACTTT | CASSPHLRGWESPLHF
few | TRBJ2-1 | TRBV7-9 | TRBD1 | TGTGCCAGCAGCTCAACCGGGACAGGACACTCCTACAATGAGCAGTTCTTC | CASSSTGTGHSYNEQFF
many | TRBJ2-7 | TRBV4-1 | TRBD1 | TGCGCCAGCAGCCAAGGCCCCCGGGACAGGTCCTACGAGCAGTACTTC | CASSQGPRDRSYEQYF
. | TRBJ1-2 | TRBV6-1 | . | TGTGCCAGCAGTGAAGGGTGGCCGGGTAGCTATGGCTACACCTTC | CASSEGWPGSYGYTF
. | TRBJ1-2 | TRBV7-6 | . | TGTGCCAGCAGCCCCCAAGGAGGAAACCCAAAGCGAGGCTACACCTTC | CASSPQGGNPKRGYTF
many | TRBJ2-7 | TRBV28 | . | TGTGCCATCTTGGGGGAGGATGTGGGCGAGCAGTACTTC | CAILGEDVGEQYF
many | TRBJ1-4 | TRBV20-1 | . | TGCAGTGCTAGTCCGGGTGGTCCGACTAATGAAAAACTGTTTTTT | CSASPGGPTNEKLFF
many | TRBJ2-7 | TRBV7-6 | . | TGTGCCAGCAGCTTAGGAGGGTCACCATCCTACGAGCAGTACTTC | CASSLGGSPSYEQYF
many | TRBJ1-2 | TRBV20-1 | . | TGCAGTGCTAGAGATCTTCAGGGGTACGCCTATGGCTACACCTTC | CSARDLQGYAYGYTF
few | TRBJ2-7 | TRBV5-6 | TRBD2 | TGTGCCAGCAGCCGTGGACTAGCGGGAGGGAGGTACGAGCAGTACTTC | CASSRGLAGGRYEQYF
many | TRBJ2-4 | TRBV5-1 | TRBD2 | TGCGCCAGCAGTCTGGGGACTAGCGGGGCGATAGCCAAAAACATTCAGTACTTC | CASSLGTSGAIAKNIQYF
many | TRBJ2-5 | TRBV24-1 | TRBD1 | TGTGCCACCAGTGATAGCCGGGACAGGGGAAGGAAAGGAGAGACCCAGTACTTC | CATSDSRDRGRKGETQYF
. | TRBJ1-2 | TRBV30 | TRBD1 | TGTGCCTGGAGTCGGGGACAGACATATGGCTACACCTTC | CAWSRGQTYGYTF
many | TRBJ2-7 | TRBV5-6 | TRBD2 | TGTGCCAGCAGCCCCCTGGGACTAGCGGGAGTTTACTACGAGCAGTACTTC | CASSPLGLAGVYYEQYF
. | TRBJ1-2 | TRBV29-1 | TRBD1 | TGCAGCGTTGACGGGGGGGGGGTAAACAGGGACAGCAAAAACTATGGCTACACCTTC | CSVDGGGVNRDSKNYGYTF
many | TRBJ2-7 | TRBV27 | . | TGTGCCAGCAGTTTAGTCCCGGGGGTCGACTACGAGCAGTACTTC | CASSLVPGVDYEQYF
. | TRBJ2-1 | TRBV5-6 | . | TGTGCCAGCGGCTTGAGTGTAGGCAATGAGCAGTTCTTC | CASGLSVGNEQFF
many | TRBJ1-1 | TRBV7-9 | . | TGTGCCAGCAGCTCCCGGGCCTCACCGTTGGCTTTCTTT | CASSSRASPLAFF
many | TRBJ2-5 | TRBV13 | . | TGTGCCAGCAGCTTCAGGCGGCGAGAGGAGACCCAGTACTTC | CASSFRRREETQYF
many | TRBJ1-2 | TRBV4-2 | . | TGTGCCACGAGCCGGGAGGACTATGGCTACACCTTC | CATSREDYGYTF